A single T cell receptor (beta chain) is shown here with its context. J was trimmed by 6 bases and V by 0 bases; bases with no gene match: 17. This CDR3 is 19 amino acids long. Germline CDR1 is SGDLS and CDR2 is YYNGEE. TCRdb's copy holds only in-frame clones and misses some; the assay was immunoSEQ multiplex PCR. Found here are 100,000 to 150,000 clones, under 95% of them singletons; the top ten hold under 7%. The data stem from a study of T cell changes during pregnancy in multiple sclerosis. The clonotype comes from a female donor with multiple sclerosis, enrolled in a pregnancy study. The V gene is TRBV9, the J gene TRBJ2-3; 9 nucleotides align to TRBD2. The sample here was peripheral blood, taken before pregnancy. CDR3 region: CASSVATPHSGGLVDTQYF. Here the CDR3 DNA reads TGTGCCAGCAGCGTAGCTACCCCCCACAGCGGGGGGCTCGTTGATACGCAGTATTTT.